This is a list of T cell receptor beta chains from one sample in a study. A single record per CDR3 protein comes from TCRdb applying MiXCR to the RT-PCR reads. The table has about 680,000 distinct CDR3 sequences, 14% seen once. Sequencing was done on a sample of memory CD4+ T cells from blood. Receptor source: a female donor in good health, serving as a healthy control. Both conserved end residues are part of each CDR3. The size entry is marked missing in some rows and otherwise reads once, few, many or a size class.

V gene: TRBV20-1; clone size: many; CDR3 length: 14; J gene: TRBJ2-1; CDR3 protein: CSAMAGNSYNEQFF
V gene: TRBV27; clone size: -; CDR3 length: 15; J gene: TRBJ1-2; CDR3 protein: CASSPRTAGLYGYTF
V gene: TRBV7-9; clone size: -; CDR3 length: 13; J gene: TRBJ2-1; CDR3 protein: CASSLETRTEQFF
V gene: TRBV12-3/TRBV12-4; clone size: -; CDR3 length: 13; J gene: TRBJ2-2; CDR3 protein: CASSSSLSGELFF
V gene: TRBV5-1; clone size: many; CDR3 length: 16; J gene: TRBJ2-2; CDR3 protein: CASSLGLAVLTGELFF
V gene: TRBV5-1; clone size: -; CDR3 length: 14; J gene: TRBJ1-2; CDR3 protein: CASSSEGAGYGYTF
V gene: TRBV3-1; clone size: -; CDR3 length: 18; J gene: TRBJ2-1; CDR3 protein: CASSPNPTGTGGGNEQFF
V gene: TRBV28; clone size: few; CDR3 length: 13; J gene: TRBJ1-6; CDR3 protein: CASSWDRNSPLHF
V gene: TRBV6-5; clone size: -; CDR3 length: 17; J gene: TRBJ2-7; CDR3 protein: CASSYSIGGISSYEQYF
V gene: TRBV24-1; clone size: many; CDR3 length: 17; J gene: TRBJ2-3; CDR3 protein: CATSGPNQGGSPDTQYF
V gene: TRBV20-1; clone size: -; CDR3 length: 14; J gene: TRBJ1-4; CDR3 protein: CRASSGTGSEKLFF
V gene: TRBV5-1; clone size: -; CDR3 length: 15; J gene: TRBJ2-7; CDR3 protein: CASSLAGRVSDEQYF
V gene: TRBV24-1; clone size: -; CDR3 length: 16; J gene: TRBJ2-3; CDR3 protein: CATSGGLAGELDTQYF
V gene: TRBV7-8; clone size: few; CDR3 length: 14; J gene: TRBJ2-2; CDR3 protein: CASRPTGHTGELFF
V gene: TRBV24-1; clone size: few; CDR3 length: 15; J gene: TRBJ1-3; CDR3 protein: CATSDAGSSGNTIYF
V gene: TRBV7-9; clone size: many; CDR3 length: 11; J gene: TRBJ2-3; CDR3 protein: CASSLTRESYF
V gene: TRBV12-3/TRBV12-4; clone size: many; CDR3 length: 12; J gene: TRBJ1-5; CDR3 protein: CASSLMDQPQHF
V gene: TRBV20-1; clone size: few; CDR3 length: 15; J gene: TRBJ1-1; CDR3 protein: CSARDPRVGITEAFF
V gene: TRBV7-8; clone size: -; CDR3 length: 13; J gene: TRBJ2-7; CDR3 protein: CASSLGVTDEQYF
V gene: TRBV15; clone size: few; CDR3 length: 14; J gene: TRBJ1-4; CDR3 protein: CATSMGQGGEKLFF
V gene: TRBV2; clone size: -; CDR3 length: 11; J gene: TRBJ2-1; CDR3 protein: CASSEGKVWFF
V gene: TRBV28; clone size: -; CDR3 length: 15; J gene: TRBJ1-2; CDR3 protein: CASSSGAPYIYGYTF
V gene: TRBV20-1; clone size: -; CDR3 length: 14; J gene: TRBJ1-2; CDR3 protein: CSARSGGSNYGYTF
V gene: TRBV24-1; clone size: few; CDR3 length: 14; J gene: TRBJ2-5; CDR3 protein: CATSEGTYQETQYF
V gene: TRBV18; clone size: -; CDR3 length: 16; J gene: TRBJ1-1; CDR3 protein: CASSPAGTGIFAEAFF
V gene: TRBV10-3; clone size: many; CDR3 length: 15; J gene: TRBJ2-7; CDR3 protein: CAISAGTSGTYEQYF
V gene: TRBV4-2; clone size: many; CDR3 length: 12; J gene: TRBJ2-1; CDR3 protein: CASSQDRMKQFF
V gene: TRBV18; clone size: -; CDR3 length: 15; J gene: TRBJ2-2; CDR3 protein: CASSPFGSGPGELFF
V gene: TRBV20-1; clone size: few; CDR3 length: 15; J gene: TRBJ2-2; CDR3 protein: CSARAGTANTGELFF
V gene: TRBV7-2; clone size: many; CDR3 length: 15; J gene: TRBJ2-2; CDR3 protein: CASSKRGANTGELFF
V gene: TRBV12-3/TRBV12-4; clone size: -; CDR3 length: 13; J gene: TRBJ1-6; CDR3 protein: CASSFRINSPLHF
V gene: TRBV12-3/TRBV12-4; clone size: -; CDR3 length: 15; J gene: TRBJ2-2; CDR3 protein: CASSQNQGNTGELFF
V gene: TRBV7-2; clone size: few; CDR3 length: 13; J gene: TRBJ1-2; CDR3 protein: CASSLVNRGGYTF
V gene: TRBV20-1; clone size: few; CDR3 length: 16; J gene: TRBJ2-7; CDR3 protein: CSARGGRREGSGEQYF
V gene: TRBV12-3/TRBV12-4; clone size: few; CDR3 length: 14; J gene: TRBJ2-5; CDR3 protein: CASSFSHGGETQYF
V gene: TRBV7-2; clone size: few; CDR3 length: 16; J gene: TRBJ2-1; CDR3 protein: CASSPHMDRVAGEQFF
V gene: TRBV3-1; clone size: -; CDR3 length: 15; J gene: TRBJ2-1; CDR3 protein: CASSQGLSRDNEQFF
V gene: TRBV6-5; clone size: many; CDR3 length: 17; J gene: TRBJ2-7; CDR3 protein: CASSPTGVRAGMGEQYF
V gene: TRBV6-1; clone size: -; CDR3 length: 14; J gene: TRBJ2-7; CDR3 protein: CASTWDRGIYEQYF
V gene: TRBV20-1; clone size: -; CDR3 length: 14; J gene: TRBJ2-6; CDR3 protein: CSARGQSGANVLTF
V gene: TRBV10-3; clone size: many; CDR3 length: 15; J gene: TRBJ2-5; CDR3 protein: CAISESRASGETQYF
V gene: TRBV7-9; clone size: few; CDR3 length: 16; J gene: TRBJ2-7; CDR3 protein: CASSLGRLAGDSEQYF
V gene: TRBV30; clone size: -; CDR3 length: 18; J gene: TRBJ1-1; CDR3 protein: CAWSARDVRWDMNTEAFF
V gene: TRBV7-6; clone size: -; CDR3 length: 17; J gene: TRBJ2-3; CDR3 protein: CASSFDPGASGAGAQYF
V gene: TRBV12-3/TRBV12-4; clone size: many; CDR3 length: 14; J gene: TRBJ2-7; CDR3 protein: CASTWTSGTYEQYF
V gene: TRBV20-1; clone size: -; CDR3 length: 13; J gene: TRBJ1-1; CDR3 protein: CSARRTPNTEAFF